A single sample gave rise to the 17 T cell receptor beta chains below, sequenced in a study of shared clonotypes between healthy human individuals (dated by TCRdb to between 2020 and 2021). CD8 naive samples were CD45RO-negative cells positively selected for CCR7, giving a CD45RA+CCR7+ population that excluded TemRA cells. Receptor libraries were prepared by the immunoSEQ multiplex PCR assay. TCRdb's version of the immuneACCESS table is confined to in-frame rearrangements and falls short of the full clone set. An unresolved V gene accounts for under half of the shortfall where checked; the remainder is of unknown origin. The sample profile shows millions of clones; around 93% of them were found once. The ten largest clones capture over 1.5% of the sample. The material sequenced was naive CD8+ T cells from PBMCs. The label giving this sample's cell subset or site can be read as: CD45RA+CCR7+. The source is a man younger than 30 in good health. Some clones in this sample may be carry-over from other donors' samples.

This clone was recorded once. Written as DNA, the CDR3 is TGTGCCAGCAGCGTAGTGAACGATAGAGCTGTGGATACGCAGTATTTT. This sequence encodes CASSVVNDRAVDTQYF. The V gene is TRBV9, the J gene TRBJ2-3; D uncertain. Germline CDR1 SGDLS, CDR2 YYNGEE. V was clipped by 0 bases and J by 6 bases, with 17 bases between them. CDR3 length: 16 amino acids. The full variable domain, completed using reference TRBV9 and TRBJ2-3, is DSGVTQTPKHLITATGQRVTLRCSPRSGDLSVYWYQQSLDQGLQFLIQYYNGEERAKGNILERFSAQQFPDLHSELNLSSLELGDSALYFCASSVVNDRAVDTQYFGPGTRLTVL.

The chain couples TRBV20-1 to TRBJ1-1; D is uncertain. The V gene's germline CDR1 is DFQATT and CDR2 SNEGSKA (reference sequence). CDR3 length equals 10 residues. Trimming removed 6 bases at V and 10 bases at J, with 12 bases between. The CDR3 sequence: CSASAMGAFF. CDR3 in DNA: TGCAGTGCCAGTGCAATGGGAGCTTTCTTT.

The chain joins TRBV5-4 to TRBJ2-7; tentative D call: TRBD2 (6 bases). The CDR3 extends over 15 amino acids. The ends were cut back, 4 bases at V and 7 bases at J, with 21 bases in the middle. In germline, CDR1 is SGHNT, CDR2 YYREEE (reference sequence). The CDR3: CASSLWDSLPREQYF. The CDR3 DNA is TGTGCCAGCAGCCTTTGGGACTCCTTACCTCGGGAGCAGTACTTC.

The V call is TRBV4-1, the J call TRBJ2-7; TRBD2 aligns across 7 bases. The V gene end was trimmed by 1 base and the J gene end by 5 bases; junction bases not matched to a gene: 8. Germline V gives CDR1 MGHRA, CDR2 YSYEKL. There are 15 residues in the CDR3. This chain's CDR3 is CASSQVGGRADEQYF. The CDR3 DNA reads TGCGCCAGCAGCCAAGTGGGAGGGAGGGCCGACGAGCAGTACTTC.

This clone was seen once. The CDR3 region is CAWRPPMASGYNEQFF. The DNA for the CDR3 is TGTGCCTGGAGACCACCGATGGCTAGCGGCTACAATGAGCAGTTCTTC. The chain carries TRBV30 and TRBJ2-1; 7 nucleotides match TRBD2. Losses at the gene ends were 3 bases for V and 3 bases for J; bases not matched to a gene: 11. The CDR3 consists of 16 residues. Germline assignment: CDR1 GTSNPN and CDR2 SVGIG (reference sequence).

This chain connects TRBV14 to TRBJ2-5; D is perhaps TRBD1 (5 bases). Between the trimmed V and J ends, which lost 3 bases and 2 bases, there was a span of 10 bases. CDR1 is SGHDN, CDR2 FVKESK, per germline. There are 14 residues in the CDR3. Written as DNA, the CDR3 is TGTGCCAGCAGCCACAGGGCTCGGCAAGAGACCCAGTACTTC. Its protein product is CASSHRARQETQYF.

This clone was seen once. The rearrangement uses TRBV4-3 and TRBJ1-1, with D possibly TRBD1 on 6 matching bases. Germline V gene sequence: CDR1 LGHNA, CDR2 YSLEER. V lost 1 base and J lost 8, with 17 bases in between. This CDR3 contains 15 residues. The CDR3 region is CASSQGGGTYEEAFF. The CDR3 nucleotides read TGCGCCAGCAGCCAAGGAGGGGGGACTTACGAGGAAGCTTTCTTT.

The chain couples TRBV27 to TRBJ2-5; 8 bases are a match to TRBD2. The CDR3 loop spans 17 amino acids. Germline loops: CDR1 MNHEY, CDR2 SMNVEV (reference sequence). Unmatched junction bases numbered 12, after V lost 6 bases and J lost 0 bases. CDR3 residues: CASRARRTGGDQETQYF. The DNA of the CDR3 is TGTGCCAGCAGGGCGCGTCGGACGGGAGGGGACCAAGAGACCCAGTACTTC.

CDR3 protein: CASSQILAGGPDTQYF. As DNA, the CDR3 is TGTGCCAGCAGCCAGATACTAGCGGGAGGGCCTGATACGCAGTATTTT. The rearrangement links TRBV27 to TRBJ2-3; TRBD2 aligns across 13 bases. Germline loops: CDR1 MNHEY, CDR2 SMNVEV (reference sequence). This CDR3 has 16 residues. Trimming took 6 bases from V and 6 from J; bases not matched to a gene: 9.

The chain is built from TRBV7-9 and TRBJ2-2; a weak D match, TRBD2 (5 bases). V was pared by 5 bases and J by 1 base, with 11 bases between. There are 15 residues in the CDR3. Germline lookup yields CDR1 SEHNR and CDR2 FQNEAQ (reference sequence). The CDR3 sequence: CASSAWTGNTGELFF. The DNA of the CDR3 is TGTGCCAGCAGCGCCTGGACTGGGAACACCGGGGAGCTGTTTTTT. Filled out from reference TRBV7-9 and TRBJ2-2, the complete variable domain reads DTGVSQNPRHKITKRGQNVTFRCDPISEHNRLYWYRQTLGQGPEFLTYFQNEAQLEKSRLLSDRFSAERPKGSFSTLEIQRTEQGDSAMYLCASSAWTGNTGELFFGEGSRLTVL.

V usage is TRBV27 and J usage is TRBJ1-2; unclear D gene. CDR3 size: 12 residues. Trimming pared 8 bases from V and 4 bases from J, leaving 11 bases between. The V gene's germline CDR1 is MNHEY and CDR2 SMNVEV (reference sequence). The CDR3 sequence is CASFDAGYGYTF. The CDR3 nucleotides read TGTGCCAGCTTTGACGCGGGCTATGGCTACACCTTC.

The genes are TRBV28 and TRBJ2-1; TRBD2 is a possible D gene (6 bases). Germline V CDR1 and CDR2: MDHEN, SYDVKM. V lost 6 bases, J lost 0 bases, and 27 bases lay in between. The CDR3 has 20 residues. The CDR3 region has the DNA TGTGCCAGCAGCTCCCCTAGCGTCACCTTGGGGTCGAGCTCCTACAATGAGCAGTTCTTC. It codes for CASSSPSVTLGSSSYNEQFF.

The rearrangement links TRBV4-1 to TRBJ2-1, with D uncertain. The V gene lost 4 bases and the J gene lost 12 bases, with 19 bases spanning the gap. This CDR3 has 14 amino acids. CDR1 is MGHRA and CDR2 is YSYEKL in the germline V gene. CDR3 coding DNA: TGCGCCAGCAGCCCCGAACGCGGAGTAAGAGTGCAGTTCTTC. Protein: CASSPERGVRVQFF.

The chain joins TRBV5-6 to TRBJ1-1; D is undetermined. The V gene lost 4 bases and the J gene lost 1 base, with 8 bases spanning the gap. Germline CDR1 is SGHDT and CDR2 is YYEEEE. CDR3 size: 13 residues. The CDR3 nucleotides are TGTGCCAGCAGCCATAAAGGGAACACTGAAGCTTTCTTT. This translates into CASSHKGNTEAFF.

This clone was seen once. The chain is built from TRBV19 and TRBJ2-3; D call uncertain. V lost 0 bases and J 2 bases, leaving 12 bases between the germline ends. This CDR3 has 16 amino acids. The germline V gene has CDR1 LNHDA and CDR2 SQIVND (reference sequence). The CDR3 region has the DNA TGTGCCAGTAGTATAGACGTCCAGCCCTACACAGATACGCAGTATTTT. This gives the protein CASSIDVQPYTDTQYF.

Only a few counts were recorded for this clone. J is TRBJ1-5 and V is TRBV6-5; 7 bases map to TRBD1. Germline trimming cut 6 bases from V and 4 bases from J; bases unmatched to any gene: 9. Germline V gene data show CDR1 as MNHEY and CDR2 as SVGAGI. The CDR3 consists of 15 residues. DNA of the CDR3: TGTGCCAGCAGGGCACAGGGGTTCGGGAATCAGCCCCAGCATTTT. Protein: CASRAQGFGNQPQHF.

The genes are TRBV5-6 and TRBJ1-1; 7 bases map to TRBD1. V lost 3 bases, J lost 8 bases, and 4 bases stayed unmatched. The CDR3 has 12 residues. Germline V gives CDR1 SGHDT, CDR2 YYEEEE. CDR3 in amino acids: CASSYGQAEAFF. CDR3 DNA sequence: TGTGCCAGCAGCTACGGACAGGCCGAAGCTTTCTTT.